This is a list of T cell receptor beta chains from one sample in a study of Ad26.COV2.S vaccination and SARS-CoV-2 variants. TCRdb's table, derived via immunoSEQ multiplex PCR, lists solely in-frame clones and lacks some. Here the sample spans 330,000 or so clones, approximately 87% being singletons. The sample here was peripheral blood, taken in a trial of Ad26.COV2.S vaccine versus placebo. These TCRs come from a person aged 18-65 years who received the Ad26.COV2.S COVID-19 vaccine or a placebo. The conserved cysteine and the conserved F or W are not part of the CDR3 here. Each record gives: V gene, CDR3 length, CDR3 protein.

TRBV3-1/TRBV3-2,13,ASSWPGQLYNEQF
TRBV18,15,ASSPIEEGMDTDTQY
TRBV29-1,10,SVEGGTETQY
TRBV6-5,11,ASSPTTPVEQF
TRBV9,12,ASSRQTGQGGYT
TRBV6-2/TRBV6-3,17,ASSYSNPSGLIGTDTQY
TRBV27,9,ASSLWNEQF
TRBV27,11,ASSLYFNQPQH
TRBV29-1,13,SVENKIRMNTEAF
TRBV6-6,13,ASSYSLGPNTEAF
TRBV5-4,15,ASSFPGQTPRDYGYT
TRBV6-5,12,ASSYVGNNYGYT
TRBV27,13,ASSHGPAGNQPQH
TRBV19,12,ASSIDVNTGELF
TRBV19,12,ASSIKGGSVTQY
TRBV4-3,11,ASSQVLGTEAF
TRBV19,12,ASSSQVNTGELF
TRBV18,15,ASSHGRTSGSGDTQY
TRBV6-2/TRBV6-3,13,ASSYRDQVQETQY
TRBV3-1/TRBV3-2,15,ASSRNPSGTGGTEAF
TRBV19,14,ASSIGGSGIGETQY
TRBV2,13,ASWGRRRVRETQY
TRBV7-7,13,ASSVGLGVTDTQY
TRBV7-9,16,ASSRTSGTGGTTGELF
TRBV19,15,ASSEITGASSYNEQF